This T cell receptor (beta chain) was recovered during a study of blood T cells in healthy people across ages. Study results and limitations: Unknown donor CMV status possibly confounded expanded clonotype changes. Roughly linear declines in TCR beta diversity per million T cells occurred with age.

A second PCR of roughly 7 to 11 cycles used a sample-barcoded 5' primer and a J-beta primer mix. Each single sample gave us at least 3 million CDR3-containing paired-end reads. TCRdb reprocessed the 5' RACE reads via MiXCR and lists one record per CDR3 protein. Found here are 600,000 to 850,000 distinct CDR3 sequences, 43% of them singletons; the top ten hold more than 20%. The extraction recovered at least 6 micrograms of total RNA per sample. Comments on this clonotype: The antigen is unknown.

Trimming left V 7 bases short and J 5 bases short, with 14 bases between. The V gene's germline CDR1 is MNHNS and CDR2 SASEGT. The length of the CDR3 is 13 residues. Sequenced input: blood. This TCR was recovered from a woman aged 60-75 years in good health. The V call is TRBV6-1, the J call TRBJ2-5; perhaps TRBD1 as D (5 bases). The chain's CDR3 is CASTLPGQETQYF. The CDR3 DNA is TGTGCCAGCACCCTGCCAGGGCAGGAGACCCAGTACTTC.